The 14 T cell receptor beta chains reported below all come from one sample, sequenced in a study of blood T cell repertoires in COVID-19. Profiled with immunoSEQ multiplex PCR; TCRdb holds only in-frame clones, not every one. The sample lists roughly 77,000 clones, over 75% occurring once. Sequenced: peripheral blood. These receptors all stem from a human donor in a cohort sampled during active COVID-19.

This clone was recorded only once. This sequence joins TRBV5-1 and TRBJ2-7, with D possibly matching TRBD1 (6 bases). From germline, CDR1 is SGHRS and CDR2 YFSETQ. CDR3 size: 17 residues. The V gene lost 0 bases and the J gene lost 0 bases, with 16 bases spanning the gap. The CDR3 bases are TGCGCCAGCAGCTTGGTCGGGACACTCTCCAACTCCTACGAGCAGTACTTC. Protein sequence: CASSLVGTLSNSYEQYF. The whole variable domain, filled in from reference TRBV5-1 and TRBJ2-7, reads KAGVTQTPRYLIKTRGQQVTLSCSPISGHRSVSWYQQTPGQGLQFLFEYFSETQRNKGNFPGRFSGRQFSNSRSEMNVSTLELGDSALYLCASSLVGTLSNSYEQYFGPGTRLTVT.

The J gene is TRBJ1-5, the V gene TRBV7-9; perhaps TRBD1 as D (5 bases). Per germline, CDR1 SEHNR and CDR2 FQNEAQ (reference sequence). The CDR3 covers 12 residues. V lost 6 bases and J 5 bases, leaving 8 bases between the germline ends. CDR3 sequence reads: CASSLTDQPQHF. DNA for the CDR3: TGTGCCAGCAGTCTGACAGATCAGCCCCAGCATTTT.

CDR3 DNA sequence: TGTGCCAGCAGCTTAGGTGGGAGTTTGGATGAGCAGTTCTTC. Translation gives CASSLGGSLDEQFF. The chain couples TRBV7-2 to TRBJ2-1; possible D gene TRBD2, 5 bases. Trimming left V 1 base short and J 8 bases short, with 12 bases between. The germline V gene has CDR1 SGHTA and CDR2 FQGNSA. The CDR3 totals 14 residues.

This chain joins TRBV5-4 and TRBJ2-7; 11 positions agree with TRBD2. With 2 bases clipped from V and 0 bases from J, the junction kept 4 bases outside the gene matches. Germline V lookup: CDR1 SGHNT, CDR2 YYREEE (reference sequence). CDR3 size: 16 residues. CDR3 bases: TGTGCCAGCAGCTTAGACCTAGCGGGGGGCTCCTACGAGCAGTACTTC. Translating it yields CASSLDLAGGSYEQYF.

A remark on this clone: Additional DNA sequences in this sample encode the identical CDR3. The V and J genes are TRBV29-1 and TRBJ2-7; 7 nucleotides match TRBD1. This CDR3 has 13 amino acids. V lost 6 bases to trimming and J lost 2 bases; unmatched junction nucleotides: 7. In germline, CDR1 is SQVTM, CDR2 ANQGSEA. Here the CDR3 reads CSVIRDSPYEQYF. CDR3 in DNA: TGCAGCGTCATCCGGGACAGTCCCTACGAGCAGTACTTC.

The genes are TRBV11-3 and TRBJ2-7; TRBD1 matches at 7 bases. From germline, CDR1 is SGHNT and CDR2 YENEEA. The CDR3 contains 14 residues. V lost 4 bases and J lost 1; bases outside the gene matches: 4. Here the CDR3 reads CASSYRQGSYEQYF. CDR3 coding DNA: TGTGCCAGCAGCTACCGACAGGGATCCTACGAGCAGTACTTC.

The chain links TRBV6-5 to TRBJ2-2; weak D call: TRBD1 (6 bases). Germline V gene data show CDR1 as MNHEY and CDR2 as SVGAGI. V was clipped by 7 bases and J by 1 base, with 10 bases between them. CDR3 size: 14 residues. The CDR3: CASTGHLNTGELFF. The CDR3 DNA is TGTGCCAGCACGGGACATCTGAACACCGGGGAGCTGTTTTTT.

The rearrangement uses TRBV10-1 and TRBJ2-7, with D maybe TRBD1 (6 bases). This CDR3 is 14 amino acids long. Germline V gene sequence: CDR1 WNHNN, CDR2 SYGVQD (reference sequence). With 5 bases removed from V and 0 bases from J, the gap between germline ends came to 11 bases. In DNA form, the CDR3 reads TGCGCCAGCAGTCGGGACAACCCCTCCTACGAGCAGTACTTC. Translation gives CASSRDNPSYEQYF.

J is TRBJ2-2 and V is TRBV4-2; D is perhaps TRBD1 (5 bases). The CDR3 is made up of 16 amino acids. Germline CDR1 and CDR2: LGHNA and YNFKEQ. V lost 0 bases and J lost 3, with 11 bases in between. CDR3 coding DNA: TGTGCCAGCAGCCAAGAGTGGGGCAGAGACACCGGGGAGCTGTTTTTT. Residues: CASSQEWGRDTGELFF.

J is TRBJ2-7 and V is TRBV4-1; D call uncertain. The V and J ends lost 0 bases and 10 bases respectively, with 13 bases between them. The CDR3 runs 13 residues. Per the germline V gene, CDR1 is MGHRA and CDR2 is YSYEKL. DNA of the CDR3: TGCGCCAGCAGCCAAGATTTTTCGGCGGAACAGTACTTC. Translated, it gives CASSQDFSAEQYF.

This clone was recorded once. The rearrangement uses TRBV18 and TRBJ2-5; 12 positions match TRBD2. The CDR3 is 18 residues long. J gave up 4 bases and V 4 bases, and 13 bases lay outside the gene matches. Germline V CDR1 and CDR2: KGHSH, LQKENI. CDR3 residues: CASSRIPTGTSGSETQYF. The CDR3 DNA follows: TGTGCCAGCTCACGAATTCCTACCGGGACTAGCGGGTCAGAGACCCAGTACTTC.

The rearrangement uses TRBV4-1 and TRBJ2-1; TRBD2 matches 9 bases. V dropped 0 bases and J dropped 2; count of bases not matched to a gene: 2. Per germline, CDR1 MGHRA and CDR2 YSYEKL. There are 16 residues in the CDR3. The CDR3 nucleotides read TGCGCCAGCAGCCAAGATACTAGCGGGCCCTACAATGAGCAGTTCTTC. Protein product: CASSQDTSGPYNEQFF.

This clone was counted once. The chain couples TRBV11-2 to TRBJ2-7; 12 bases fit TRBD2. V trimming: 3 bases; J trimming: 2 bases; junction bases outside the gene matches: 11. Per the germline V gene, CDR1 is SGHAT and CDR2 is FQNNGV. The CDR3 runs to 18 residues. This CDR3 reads CASSFGASGRDRTYEQYF. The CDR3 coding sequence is TGTGCCAGCAGCTTTGGGGCTAGCGGGAGGGACCGAACCTACGAGCAGTACTTC.

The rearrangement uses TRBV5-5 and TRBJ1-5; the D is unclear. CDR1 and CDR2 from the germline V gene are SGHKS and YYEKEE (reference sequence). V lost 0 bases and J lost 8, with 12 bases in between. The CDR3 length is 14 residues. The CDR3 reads CASSLGQAGKPQHF. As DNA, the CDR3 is TGTGCCAGCAGCTTGGGGCAGGCGGGGAAGCCCCAGCATTTT.